The following is a TCR beta chain sequence with its context. The CDR3 spans 14 residues. Trimming cost V 3 bases and J 1 base, with 10 bases left between them. CDR1 is SGHRS and CDR2 is YFSETQ in the germline V gene. Original handling: Reference gene primer amplification in the assay estimated nucleated cell counts. Repertoires were generated with immunoSEQ multiplex PCR, while TCRdb's copy carries only in-frame clones and drops some. The DNA was the basis for D and trimming; V, J and clone size are from that table. The profile covers some 130,000 clones, with about 88% appearing a single time and approximately 2.4% taken by the ten largest. The data originate from a study of blood T cell repertoires in COVID-19. Overall study context: Sample material is recorded as cDNA or gDNA derived from T cells, B-cell-depleted T cells, or PBMCs.

This chain connects TRBV5-1 to TRBJ1-2, with D possibly being TRBD1 (5 bases). Sequencing input: PBMCs or T cells enriched from blood (not recorded which). This receptor was identified in a man aged 40-50 years with acute COVID-19. The chain's CDR3 is CASSYGQLNYGYTF. CDR3 coding DNA: TGCGCCAGCAGCTATGGACAACTTAACTATGGCTACACCTTC.